This TCR beta chain was obtained from a study of Ad26.COV2.S vaccination and SARS-CoV-2 variants (dated by TCRdb to about 2021). In the study overall: Donors in the vaccine arm were drawn from COV1001, a phase I-IIa trial of Ad26.COV2.S in healthy adults that was multicentre, randomized, double-blind and placebo-controlled. Trial participants were randomized into five groups of five: low-dose or high-dose Ad26.COV2.S given once or twice, or placebo on both occasions. TCRbeta repertoire sequencing was used to assess the specificity and breadth of SARS-CoV-2-reactive T cell receptors after Ad26.COV2.S vaccination. The TCR-sequenced set comprised approximately 30 samples: approximately 20 Ad26.COV2.S vaccine recipients, 5 placebo recipients and 8 SARS-CoV-2 convalescent individuals. Blinding of investigators to trial group allocation was maintained during experiments and outcome assessment. Dosing of Ad26.COV2.S was intramuscular, at either 5x10^10 or 1x10^11 viral particles, delivered as one shot or as two shots spaced 56 days apart.

Per the publication, the treatment or condition label means: about 20 received Ad26.COV2.S at low or high dose, single or two shots; about 5 received placebo; per-sample allocation not given. For vaccine and placebo recipients, the sequenced repertoires came from samples collected on day 63 after the first injection. Between 29 July and 7 August 2020, Cohort 1b enrolled some 25 adults aged 18-55 years at one site in Boston, USA. Ad26.COV2.S was a replication-incompetent adenovirus type 26 vector expressing a prefusion-stabilized SARS-CoV-2 spike protein from the original Wuhan strain. CDR1 and CDR2 were assigned from the germline V gene as KGHDR and SFDVKD. From the cysteine through the phenylalanine, the CDR3 covers 14 amino acids. Left in the record is the CDR3 DNA by itself, 42 bases read in frame from the first base. V is cut back by 3 bases and J by 7 bases, with 3 bases in the junction unmatched.

The immunoSEQ Assay was used to sequence TCRbeta CDR3 regions. After extraction, genomic DNA underwent amplification by bias-controlled multiplex PCR, followed by high-throughput sequencing. The study's own analysis went as follows. Collapsing and filtering of sequences were performed to quantify the absolute abundance of each unique TCRbeta CDR3 region. T cell fraction was estimated by normalizing TCRbeta template counts to usable DNA, with usable DNA measured through amplification of reference genes found in all nucleated cells. Repertoire TCRs were annotated as SARS-CoV-2-specific by exact matching of V gene, CDR3 amino acid sequence and J gene to a known reactive TCR set. The reference SARS-CoV-2 TCR set was derived from MIRA and filtered for enrichment in COVID-19-positive ImmuneCODE repertoires, a step that removed public or cross-reactive TCRs. Drawing on the MIRA antigens, annotated TCRs were analysed further at the level of specific ORF or position within ORF. Breadth was defined as annotated unique rearrangements over total unique productive rearrangements; depth was the summed frequency of those rearrangements. Two-sided Wilcoxon rank-sum tests were used to compare TCR breadth between groups. The table was pulled from immuneACCESS by TCRdb, which kept in-frame rearrangements only. Such tables lose some clones; where checked, under half of the loss comes from unresolved V genes, and the rest has no known cause. That table is the source of V, J and clone size, and D and trimming were worked out from the DNA. The sample profile shows roughly 380,000 clones; roughly 85% of them were found once. The ten largest clones add up to 2.5% to 3.5% of the sample.

In this sample, this clone turned up a few times. This receptor's antigen is unknown. Base qualities are not at hand, and no much larger clone is one base apart. Summary of the overall study and its limitations: Substantial breadth of spike-specific CD8+ and CD4+ T cell responses was reported after vaccination. Vaccine and placebo recipients had comparable non-spike TCR breadth, which fits with the vaccine containing only spike. Spike-specific TCR breadth was higher in Ad26.COV2.S recipients than in placebo recipients (P = 0.0014). Comparing responses between vaccine doses or regimens was not something the study was powered to do. It was noted by the authors that total T cell responses may have been underestimated by the TCR breadth and depth analyses.

Here the sequenced sample was peripheral blood, taken in a trial of Ad26.COV2.S vaccine versus placebo. This sequence was found in a person between 18 and 60 years old who received the Ad26.COV2.S COVID-19 vaccine or a placebo. The chain is made from TRBV24-1 and TRBJ2-1, and 9 junction bases match TRBD1. The nucleotide sequence reads TGTGCCACCAGTGATGCTGGACAGGGGAATGAGCAGTTCTTC. It translates to CATSDAGQGNEQFF.